This entry lists 14 T cell receptor beta chains sequenced from one sample in a study of T cell responses to AZD1222 COVID-19 vaccine. Measured with immunoSEQ multiplex PCR; TCRdb has only the in-frame clones, and not every one. The sample shows approximately 91,000 clones, 70% to 90% of them seen only once. The starting material was peripheral blood, obtained on day 0 of AZD1222 vaccination. These receptors came from an adult in good health.

V gene TRBV30 combines with J gene TRBJ1-6; D is uncertain. The CDR3 is 12 residues long. Germline V gene lookup returns CDR1 GTSNPN and CDR2 SVGIG (reference sequence). The germline V and J ends were trimmed by 6 bases and 7 bases, with 10 bases remaining between them. The CDR3 is CACRELNSPLHF. The CDR3 coding sequence is TGTGCCTGTCGGGAACTCAATTCACCCCTCCACTTT.

This chain links TRBV6-1 with TRBJ2-7, with 7 bases lining up with TRBD2. The trim removed 1 base at V and 4 bases at J, leaving 4 bases unmatched. Germline CDR1 MNHNS, CDR2 SASEGT. This CDR3 has 14 amino acids. Here the CDR3 DNA reads TGTGCCAGCAGTGAAGGGCGGGGGTTATACGAGCAGTACTTC. It yields the protein CASSEGRGLYEQYF.

The chain joins TRBV2 to TRBJ1-4, with D possibly matching TRBD1 (6 bases). CDR1 SNHLY and CDR2 FYNNEI come from the germline V gene. The CDR3 consists of 15 residues. V gave up 6 bases and J gave up 3 bases, with 14 bases separating them. This chain's CDR3 is CASRPRGLSNEKLFF. DNA of the CDR3: TGTGCCAGCAGGCCTCGGGGGCTTTCTAATGAAAAACTGTTTTTT.

The chain combines TRBV6-1 with TRBJ1-6, with 10 bases lining up with TRBD1. Germline V gene sequence: CDR1 MNHNS, CDR2 SASEGT. The CDR3 is 17 residues long. The junction had 6 bases not matched to a gene; V was cut back by 1 base and J by 6 bases. CDR3 nucleotide sequence: TGTGCCAGCAGTGAAGGAAGGGACAGGGGTGGTAATTCACCCCTCCACTTT. This encodes CASSEGRDRGGNSPLHF.

V and J are TRBV6-5 and TRBJ2-3; weak D call: TRBD1 (5 bases). The germline V gene encodes CDR1 MNHEY and CDR2 SVGAGI. The CDR3 covers 13 residues. With 6 bases removed from V and 8 bases from J, the gap between germline ends came to 15 bases. The DNA for the CDR3 is TGTGCCAGCAGCTACATGGGGCTCGGTACGCAGTATTTT. Amino acids: CASSYMGLGTQYF.

The J gene is TRBJ2-1, the V gene TRBV6-2 or TRBV6-3; D gene uncertain. Germline CDR1 is MNHEY and CDR2 is SVGEGT. There are 13 residues in the CDR3. Trimming took 2 bases from V and 4 from J, leaving 6 bases between them. CDR3 sequence reads: CASSYPSYNEQFF. The CDR3, as DNA: TGTGCCAGCAGTTACCCTTCATACAATGAGCAGTTCTTC.

The genes are TRBV5-4 and TRBJ2-1; maybe TRBD2 (5 bases). CDR1 and CDR2 (germline): SGHNT, YYREEE (reference sequence). The CDR3 is 14 amino acids. V lost 6 bases and J lost 0, with 10 bases in between. For the CDR3, the DNA is TGTGCCAGCACCCCGGGAACCTCCTACAATGAGCAGTTCTTC. Translation gives CASTPGTSYNEQFF.

The V call is TRBV19, the J call TRBJ1-5, with TRBD1 matching 9 bases. CDR1 is LNHDA and CDR2 is SQIVND in the germline V gene (reference sequence). Trimming cost V 6 bases and J 4 bases; bases outside gene matches: 4. The CDR3 extends over 14 amino acids. CDR3 residues: CASRTGQGNQPQHF. The DNA of the CDR3 is TGTGCCAGTAGAACGGGACAGGGAAATCAGCCCCAGCATTTT.

The chain links TRBV2 to TRBJ1-3; maybe TRBD1 (6 bases). Trimming removed 6 bases from V and 0 bases from J, with 18 bases in between. Germline V gene data show CDR1 as SNHLY and CDR2 as FYNNEI. The CDR3 extends over 17 amino acids. CDR3: CASSGSRGGLSGNTIYF. CDR3 nucleotide sequence: TGTGCCAGCAGCGGGTCACGCGGGGGGCTCTCTGGAAACACCATATATTTT.

This chain uses TRBV5-1 with TRBJ1-4; D ambiguous. CDR3 length equals 13 residues. With 4 bases removed from V and 6 bases from J, the gap between germline ends came to 10 bases. Per germline, CDR1 SGHRS and CDR2 YFSETQ. The CDR3 here is CASSKDPDEKLFF. Written as DNA, the CDR3 is TGCGCCAGCAGCAAGGACCCCGATGAAAAACTGTTTTTT.

This clone was counted once. The rearrangement links TRBV4-1 to TRBJ1-3; D not resolved. The CDR3 totals 15 residues. Per the germline V gene, CDR1 is MGHRA and CDR2 is YSYEKL. Trimming removed 4 bases from V and 0 bases from J, with 10 bases in between. The CDR3, as DNA: TGCGCCAGCAGCCCACGGTGGAGCTCTGGAAACACCATATATTTT. It encodes CASSPRWSSGNTIYF.

The V call is TRBV27, the J call TRBJ1-5, with 8 bases that match TRBD1. With V trimmed by 5 bases and J by 4 bases, 4 bases remained unmatched. The CDR3 runs to 14 residues. CDR1 is MNHEY, CDR2 SMNVEV, per germline (reference sequence). CDR3 amino acids: CASSPQGANQPQHF. The CDR3 region has the DNA TGTGCCAGCAGTCCCCAGGGGGCAAATCAGCCCCAGCATTTT.

This chain uses TRBV5-6 with TRBJ1-1; 7 bases match TRBD1. This CDR3 has 11 residues. The germline CDR1 and CDR2 sequences are SGHDT and YYEEEE. The V and J ends lost 4 bases and 11 bases, in that order; junction bases with no gene match: 5. CDR3 region: CASSEGAAAFF. The CDR3 DNA reads as TGTGCCAGCAGCGAGGGGGCTGCCGCTTTCTTT.

This clone is a singleton in its sample. V gene TRBV7-6 combines with J gene TRBJ1-6; 7 bases fit TRBD1. The V gene end was trimmed by 5 bases and the J gene end by 3 bases; junction bases not matched to a gene: 10. This CDR3 comprises 17 residues. In germline, CDR1 is SGHVS, CDR2 FNYEAQ. The CDR3 loop is CASSPGHQGVYNSPLHF. In nucleotides, the CDR3 is TGTGCCAGCAGCCCTGGACATCAGGGGGTCTATAATTCACCCCTCCACTTT.